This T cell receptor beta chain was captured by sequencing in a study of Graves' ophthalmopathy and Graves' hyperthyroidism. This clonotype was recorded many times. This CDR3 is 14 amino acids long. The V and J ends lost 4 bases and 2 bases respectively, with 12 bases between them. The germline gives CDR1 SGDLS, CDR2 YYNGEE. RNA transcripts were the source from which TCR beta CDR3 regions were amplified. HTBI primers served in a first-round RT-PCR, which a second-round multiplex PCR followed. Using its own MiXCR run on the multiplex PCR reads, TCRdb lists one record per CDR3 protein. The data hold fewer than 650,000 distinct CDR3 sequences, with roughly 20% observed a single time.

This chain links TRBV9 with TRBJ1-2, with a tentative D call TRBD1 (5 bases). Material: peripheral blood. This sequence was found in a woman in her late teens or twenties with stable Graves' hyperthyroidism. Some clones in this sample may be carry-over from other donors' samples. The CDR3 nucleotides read TGTGCCAGCAGCCCCCGACAGAGAAACTATGGCTACACCTTC. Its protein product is CASSPRQRNYGYTF.